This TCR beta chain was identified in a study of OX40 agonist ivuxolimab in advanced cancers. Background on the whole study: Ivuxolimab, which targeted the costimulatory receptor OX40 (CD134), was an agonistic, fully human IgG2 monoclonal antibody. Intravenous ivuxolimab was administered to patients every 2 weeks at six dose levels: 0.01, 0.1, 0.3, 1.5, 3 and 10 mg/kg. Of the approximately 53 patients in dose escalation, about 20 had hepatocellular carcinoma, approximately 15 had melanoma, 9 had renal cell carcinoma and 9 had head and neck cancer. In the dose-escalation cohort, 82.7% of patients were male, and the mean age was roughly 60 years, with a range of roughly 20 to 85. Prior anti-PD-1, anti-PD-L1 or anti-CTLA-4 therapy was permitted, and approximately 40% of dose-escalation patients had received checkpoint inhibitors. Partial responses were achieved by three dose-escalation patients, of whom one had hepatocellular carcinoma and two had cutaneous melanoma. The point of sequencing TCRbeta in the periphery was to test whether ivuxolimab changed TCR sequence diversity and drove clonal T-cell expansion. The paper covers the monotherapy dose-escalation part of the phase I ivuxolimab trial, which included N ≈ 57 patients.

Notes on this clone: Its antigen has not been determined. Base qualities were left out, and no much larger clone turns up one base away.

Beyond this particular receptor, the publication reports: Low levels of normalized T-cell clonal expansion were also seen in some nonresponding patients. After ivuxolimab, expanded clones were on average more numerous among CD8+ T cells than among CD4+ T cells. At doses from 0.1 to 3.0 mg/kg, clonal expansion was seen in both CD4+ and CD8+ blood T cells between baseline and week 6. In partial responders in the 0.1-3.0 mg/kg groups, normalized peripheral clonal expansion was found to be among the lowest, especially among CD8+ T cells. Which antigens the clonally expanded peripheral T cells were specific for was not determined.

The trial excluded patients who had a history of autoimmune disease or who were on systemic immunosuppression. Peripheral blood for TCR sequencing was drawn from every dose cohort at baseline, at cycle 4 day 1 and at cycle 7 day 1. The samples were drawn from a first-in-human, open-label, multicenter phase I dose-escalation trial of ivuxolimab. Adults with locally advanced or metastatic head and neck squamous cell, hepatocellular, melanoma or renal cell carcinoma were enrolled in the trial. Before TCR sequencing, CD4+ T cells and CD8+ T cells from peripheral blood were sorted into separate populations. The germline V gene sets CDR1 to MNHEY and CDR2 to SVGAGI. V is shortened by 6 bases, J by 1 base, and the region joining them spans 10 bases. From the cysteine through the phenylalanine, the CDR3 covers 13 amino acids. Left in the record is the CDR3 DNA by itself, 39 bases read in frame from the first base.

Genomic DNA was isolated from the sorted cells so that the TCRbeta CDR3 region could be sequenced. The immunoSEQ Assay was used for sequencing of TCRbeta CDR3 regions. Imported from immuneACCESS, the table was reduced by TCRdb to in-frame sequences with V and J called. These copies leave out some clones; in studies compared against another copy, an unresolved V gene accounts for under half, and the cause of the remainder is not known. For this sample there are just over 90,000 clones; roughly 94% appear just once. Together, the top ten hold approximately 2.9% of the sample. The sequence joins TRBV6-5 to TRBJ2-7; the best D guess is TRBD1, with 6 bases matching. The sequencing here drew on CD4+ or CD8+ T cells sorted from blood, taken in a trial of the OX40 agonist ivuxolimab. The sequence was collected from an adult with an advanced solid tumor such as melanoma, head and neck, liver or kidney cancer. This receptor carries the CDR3 CASSETGSYEQYF. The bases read TGTGCCAGCAGCGAGACAGGTTCCTACGAGCAGTACTTC.